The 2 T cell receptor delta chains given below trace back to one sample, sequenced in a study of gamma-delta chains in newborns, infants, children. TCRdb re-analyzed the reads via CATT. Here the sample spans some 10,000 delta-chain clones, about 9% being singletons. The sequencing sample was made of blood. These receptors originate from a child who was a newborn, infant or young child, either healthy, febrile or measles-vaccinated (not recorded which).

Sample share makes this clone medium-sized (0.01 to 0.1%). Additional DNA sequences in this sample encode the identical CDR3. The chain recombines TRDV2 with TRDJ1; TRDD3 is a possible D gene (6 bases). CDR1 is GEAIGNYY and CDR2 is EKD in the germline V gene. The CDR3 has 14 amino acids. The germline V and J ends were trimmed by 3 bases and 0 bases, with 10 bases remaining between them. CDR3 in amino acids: CACDPLGDTDKLIF. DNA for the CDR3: TGTGCCTGTGACCCACTGGGTGACACCGATAAACTCATCTTT.

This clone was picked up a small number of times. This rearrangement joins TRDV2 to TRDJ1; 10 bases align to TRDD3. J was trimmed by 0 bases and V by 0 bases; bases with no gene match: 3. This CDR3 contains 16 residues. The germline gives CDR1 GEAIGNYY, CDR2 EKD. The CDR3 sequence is CACDTVGDTYTDKLIF. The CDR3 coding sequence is TGTGCCTGTGACACCGTGGGGGATACTTACACCGATAAACTCATCTTT.